This T cell receptor beta chain was identified in a study of T cell changes during pregnancy in multiple sclerosis. CDR3 length: 15 residues. Trimming shortened V by 1 base and J by 2 bases, and 10 bases separated the two germline ends. Germline CDR1 MGHRA, CDR2 YSYEKL. Produced via immunoSEQ multiplex PCR; TCRdb's table is partial and in-frame only. The table includes 57,000 or so clones, about nine tenths detected once. The input for sequencing was peripheral blood, taken in the third trimester of pregnancy. The clonotype was recovered from a female donor in good health, enrolled as a control in a pregnancy study. The chain joins TRBV4-1 to TRBJ2-3; maybe TRBD2 (6 bases). CDR3 sequence (DNA): TGCGCCAGCAGCCAAGGCGCGGGGATCACAGATACGCAGTATTTT. Encoded protein: CASSQGAGITDTQYF.